Following are 8 T cell receptor beta chains from one sample sequenced in a study of OX40 agonist ivuxolimab in advanced cancers. Clones were read by immunoSEQ multiplex PCR, and TCRdb kept only the in-frame ones, dropping some. The sample has some 15,000 clones; around 78% are singletons. The sequences come from CD4+ or CD8+ T cells sorted from blood, collected in a trial of the OX40 agonist ivuxolimab. The receptors were gathered from an adult with an advanced solid tumor such as melanoma, head and neck, liver or kidney cancer.

The J gene is TRBJ1-2, the V gene TRBV29-1; 8 bases are shared with TRBD1. Germline lookup yields CDR1 SQVTM and CDR2 ANQGSEA. The trim removed 6 bases at V and 2 bases at J, leaving 2 bases unmatched. The CDR3 has 12 residues. DNA for the CDR3: TGCAGCGTGCAGGGGGCCAACTATGGCTACACCTTC. Translated, it gives CSVQGANYGYTF.

For the CDR3, the DNA is TGTGCCAGCAGCTTGGAGGCCCCTCGGGGGGCGTACACTGAAGCTTTCTTT. This encodes CASSLEAPRGAYTEAFF. The V gene is TRBV13, the J gene TRBJ1-1; D might be TRBD1 (6 bases). There are 17 residues in the CDR3. CDR1 and CDR2 from the germline V gene are PRHDT and FYEKMQ (reference sequence). Trimming pared 3 bases from V and 3 bases from J, leaving 20 bases between.

The rearrangement links TRBV5-8 to TRBJ2-3; TRBD1 matches at 11 bases. The CDR3 sequence is 18 residues long. Germline loops: CDR1 SGHTS, CDR2 YDEGEE. The V and J ends lost 3 bases and 0 bases, in that order; junction bases with no gene match: 9. The CDR3, as DNA: TGTGCCAGCAGCTGGACAGGGGGCGGGGGTTCTAGCACAGATACGCAGTATTTT. It specifies CASSWTGGGGSSTDTQYF.

This chain connects TRBV19 to TRBJ2-3; 7 positions agree with TRBD1. The CDR3 is made up of 17 amino acids. V was clipped by 2 bases and J by 5 bases; unmatched bases: 13. Germline V gives CDR1 LNHDA, CDR2 SQIVND (reference sequence). The CDR3 loop is CASSIRGQGAFGDTQYF. CDR3 sequence (DNA): TGTGCCAGTAGTATAAGGGGGCAGGGAGCCTTCGGAGATACGCAGTATTTT.

This clone was seen just once. The chain joins TRBV11-2 to TRBJ2-5, with 8 bases aligning to TRBD1. In germline, CDR1 is SGHAT, CDR2 FQNNGV. CDR3 length: 15 amino acids. Unmatched junction bases numbered 5, after V lost 5 bases and J lost 0 bases. CDR3 protein: CASSTPGGDQETQYF. CDR3 bases: TGTGCCAGCAGCACCCCAGGGGGCGACCAAGAGACCCAGTACTTC. The entire variable domain, with the rest obtained from reference TRBV11-2 and TRBJ2-5, is as follows: EAGVAQSPRYKIIEKRQSVAFWCNPISGHATLYWYQQILGQGPKLLIQFQNNGVVDDSQLPKDRFSAERLKGVDSTLKIQPAKLEDSAVYLCASSTPGGDQETQYFGPGTRLLVL.

V and J are TRBV5-1 and TRBJ1-4; 12 bases are a match to TRBD1. Germline CDR1 and CDR2: SGHRS and YFSETQ. The CDR3 sequence is 20 residues long. Germline trimming cut 4 bases from V and 3 bases from J; bases unmatched to any gene: 16. CDR3 residues: CASSPLTGTGGYFANEKLFF. As DNA, the CDR3 is TGCGCCAGCAGCCCGCTAACCGGGACAGGGGGCTATTTTGCTAATGAAAAACTGTTTTTT.

This chain joins TRBV19 and TRBJ2-3; the match to TRBD1 covers 10 bases. The CDR3 covers 14 residues. The germline V gene encodes CDR1 LNHDA and CDR2 SQIVND (reference sequence). After removal of 4 bases from V and 3 bases from J, the junction contained 1 base not matched to a gene. CDR3 coding DNA: TGTGCCAGTAGTAGGACAGGGGGGACAGATACGCAGTATTTT. Protein sequence: CASSRTGGTDTQYF.

The rearrangement uses TRBV4-2 and TRBJ2-3; D remains unclear. The CDR3 runs 13 residues. Trimming cost V 0 bases and J 6 bases, with 7 bases left between them. CDR1 is LGHNA, CDR2 YNFKEQ, per germline. The CDR3 nucleotides read TGTGCCAGCAGCCAAGAGTACCTTGATACGCAGTATTTT. Encoded protein: CASSQEYLDTQYF.